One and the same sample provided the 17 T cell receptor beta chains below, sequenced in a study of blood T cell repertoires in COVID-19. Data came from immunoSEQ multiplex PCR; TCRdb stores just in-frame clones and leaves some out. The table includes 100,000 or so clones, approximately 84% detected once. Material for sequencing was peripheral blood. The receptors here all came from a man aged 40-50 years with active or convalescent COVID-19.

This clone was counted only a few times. The CDR3 region is CASSIDRVTEAFF. CDR3 coding DNA: TGTGCCAGCAGCATCGACAGGGTGACTGAAGCTTTCTTT. The chain carries TRBV6-6 and TRBJ1-1, with 7 bases fitting TRBD1. Germline loops: CDR1 MNHNY, CDR2 SVGAGI (reference sequence). The ends lost 6 bases at V and 5 bases at J; junction bases unmatched: 6. This CDR3 region has 13 residues.

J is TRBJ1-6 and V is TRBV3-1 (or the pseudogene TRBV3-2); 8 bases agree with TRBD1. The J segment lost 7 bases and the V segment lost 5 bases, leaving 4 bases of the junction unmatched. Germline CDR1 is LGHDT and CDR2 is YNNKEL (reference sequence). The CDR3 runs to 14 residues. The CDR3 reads CASSDRQGNSPLHF. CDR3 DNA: TGTGCCAGCAGCGATAGACAGGGGAATTCACCCCTCCACTTT.

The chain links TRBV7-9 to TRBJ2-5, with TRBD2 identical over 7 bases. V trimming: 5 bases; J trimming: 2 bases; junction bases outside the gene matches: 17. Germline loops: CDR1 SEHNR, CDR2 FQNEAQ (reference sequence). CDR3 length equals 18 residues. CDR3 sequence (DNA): TGTGCCAGCAGCCCCAGACTAGCAACAAGGATATCACAAGAGACCCAGTACTTC. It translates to CASSPRLATRISQETQYF.

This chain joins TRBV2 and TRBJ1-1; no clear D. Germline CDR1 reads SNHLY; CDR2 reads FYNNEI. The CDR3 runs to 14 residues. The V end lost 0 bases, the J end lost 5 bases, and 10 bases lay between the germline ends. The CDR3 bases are TGTGCCAGCAGTGAAGCCTTTGGGAGAACTGAAGCTTTCTTT. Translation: CASSEAFGRTEAFF.

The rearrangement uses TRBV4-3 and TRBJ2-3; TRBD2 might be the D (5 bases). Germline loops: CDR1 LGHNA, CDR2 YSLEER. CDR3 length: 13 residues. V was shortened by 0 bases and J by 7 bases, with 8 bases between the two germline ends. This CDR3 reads CASSQDGKYTQYF. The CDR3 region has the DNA TGCGCCAGCAGCCAAGACGGGAAATATACGCAGTATTTT.

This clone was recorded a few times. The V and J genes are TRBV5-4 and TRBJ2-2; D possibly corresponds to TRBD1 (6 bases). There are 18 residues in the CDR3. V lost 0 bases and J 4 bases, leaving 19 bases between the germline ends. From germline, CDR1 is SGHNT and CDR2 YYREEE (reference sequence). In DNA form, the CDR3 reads TGTGCCAGCAGCTTGGTTATAGGAGTACAGGGAGTCACCGGGGAGCTGTTTTTT. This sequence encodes CASSLVIGVQGVTGELFF.

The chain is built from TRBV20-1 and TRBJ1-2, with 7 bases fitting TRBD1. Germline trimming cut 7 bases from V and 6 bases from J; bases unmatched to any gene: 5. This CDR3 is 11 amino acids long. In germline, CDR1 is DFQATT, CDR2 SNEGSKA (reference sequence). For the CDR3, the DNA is TGCAGTGGTCCGACAGGGAATGGCTACACCTTC. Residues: CSGPTGNGYTF.

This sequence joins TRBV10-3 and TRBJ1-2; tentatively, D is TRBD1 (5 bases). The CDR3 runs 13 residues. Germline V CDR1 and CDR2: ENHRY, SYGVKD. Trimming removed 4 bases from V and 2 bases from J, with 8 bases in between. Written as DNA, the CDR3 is TGTGCCATCAGTGGGAAGGGGAACTATGGCTACACCTTC. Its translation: CAISGKGNYGYTF.

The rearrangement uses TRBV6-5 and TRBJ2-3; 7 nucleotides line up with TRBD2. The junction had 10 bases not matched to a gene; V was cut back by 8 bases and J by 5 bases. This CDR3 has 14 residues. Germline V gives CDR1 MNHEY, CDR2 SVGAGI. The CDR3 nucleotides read TGTGCCAGCGCCACCGGGACGGGGGGAGATACGCAGTATTTT. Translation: CASATGTGGDTQYF.

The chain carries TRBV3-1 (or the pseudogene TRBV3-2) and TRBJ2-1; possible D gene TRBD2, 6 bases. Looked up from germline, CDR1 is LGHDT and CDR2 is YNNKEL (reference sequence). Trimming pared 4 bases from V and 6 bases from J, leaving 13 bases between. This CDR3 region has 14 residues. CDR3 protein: CASSPVPSANEQFF. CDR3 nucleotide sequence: TGTGCCAGCAGCCCCGTGCCTAGCGCCAATGAGCAGTTCTTC.

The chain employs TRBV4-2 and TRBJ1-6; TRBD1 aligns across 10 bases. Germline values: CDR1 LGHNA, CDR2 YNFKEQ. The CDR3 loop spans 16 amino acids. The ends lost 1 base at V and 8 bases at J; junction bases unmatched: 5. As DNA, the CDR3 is TGTGCCAGCAGCCAAGCTACCGGGACAGGGGATTCACCCCTCCACTTT. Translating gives CASSQATGTGDSPLHF.

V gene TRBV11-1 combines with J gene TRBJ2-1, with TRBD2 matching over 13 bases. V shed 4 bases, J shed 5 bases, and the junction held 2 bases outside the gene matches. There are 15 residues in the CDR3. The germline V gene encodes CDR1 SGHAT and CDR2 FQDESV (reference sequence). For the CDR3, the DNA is TGTGCCAGCAGCTGGGGGACTAGCGGGAACAATGAGCAGTTCTTC. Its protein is CASSWGTSGNNEQFF.

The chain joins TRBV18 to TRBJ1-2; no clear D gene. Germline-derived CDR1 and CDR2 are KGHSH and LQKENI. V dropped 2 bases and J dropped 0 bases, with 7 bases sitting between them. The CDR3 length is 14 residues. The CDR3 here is CASSPTDTNYGYTF. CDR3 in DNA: TGTGCCAGCTCACCAACAGACACTAACTATGGCTACACCTTC.

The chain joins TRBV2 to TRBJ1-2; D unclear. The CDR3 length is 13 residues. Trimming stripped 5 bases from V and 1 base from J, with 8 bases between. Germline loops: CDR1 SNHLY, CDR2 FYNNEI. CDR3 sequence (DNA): TGTGCCAGCAGTCTCGGGAATAACTATGGCTACACCTTC. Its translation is CASSLGNNYGYTF.

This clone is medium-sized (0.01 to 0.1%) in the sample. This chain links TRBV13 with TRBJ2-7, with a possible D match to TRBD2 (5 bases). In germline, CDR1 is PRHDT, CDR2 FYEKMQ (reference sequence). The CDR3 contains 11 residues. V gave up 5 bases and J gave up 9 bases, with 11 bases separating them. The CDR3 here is CASSLRGRQYF. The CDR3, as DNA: TGTGCCAGCAGCCTCCGTGGGAGGCAGTACTTC.

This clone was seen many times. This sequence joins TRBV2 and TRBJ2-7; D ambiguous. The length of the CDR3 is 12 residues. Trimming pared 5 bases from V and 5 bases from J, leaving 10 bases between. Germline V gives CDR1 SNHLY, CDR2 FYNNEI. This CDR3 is CASSNSPDEQYF. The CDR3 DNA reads TGTGCCAGCAGTAACAGTCCAGACGAGCAGTACTTC.

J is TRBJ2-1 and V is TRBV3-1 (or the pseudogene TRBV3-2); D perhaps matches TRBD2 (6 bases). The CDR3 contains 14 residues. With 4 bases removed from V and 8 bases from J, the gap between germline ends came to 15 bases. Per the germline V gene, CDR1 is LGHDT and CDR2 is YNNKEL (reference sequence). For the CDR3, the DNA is TGTGCCAGCAGCCTGCGGGGTGGAGGGGATGAGCAGTTCTTC. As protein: CASSLRGGGDEQFF.